The text below deals with one T cell receptor beta chain. Its antigen target is currently unknown. One base away there is no much larger clone; base qualities are not given. The library came from 5' RACE. Sequencing took place on an Illumina HiSeq 2500. A second roughly 7 to 12 cycle PCR used a sample-barcoded 5' primer and a J-beta primer mix. A unique molecular identifier was introduced onto each TCR beta cDNA molecule by a template-switch 5' adaptor carrying 12 random nucleotides. Each sample yielded at least 2.5 million CDR3-containing paired-end reads. First-strand cDNA was synthesized from all RNA with the Mint cDNA synthesis kit, primed by a TRBC-specific oligonucleotide. Following uracil-DNA glycosylase treatment, all cDNA underwent a first 18-cycle PCR with the universal primers M1SS and BC2_uni_R. The authors' pipeline ran thus. Normalization of each sample was performed by random selection of 1 million high-quality reads, each carrying a distinct molecular identifier. Instead of being binned into consensus sequences, reads with shared molecular identifiers were discarded. CDR3 identification, clonotype clustering and error correction used MiTCR with a Q25 quality threshold and the strictest error-elimination algorithm. A nonparametric unseen species model using Euler transformation provided a lower-bound estimate of total TCR beta diversity. The public reads were reprocessed in TCRdb via fastp at Q25 and MiXCR, keeping in-frame beta chains. Rows are unified per CDR3 protein, each entry keeping the most common DNA and genes. In this record, the V and J calls reflect TCRdb's handling and not the investigators' own analysis. The sample includes fewer than 900,000 distinct CDR3 sequences, with more than 40% observed a single time. The ten largest account for 30% to 35% of the sample.

This specimen comes from a study of blood T cells in healthy people across ages (dated by TCRdb to between 2014 and 2017). Describing the broader study: Template switching captured roughly one uniquely barcoded TCR beta cDNA molecule per two T cells in model experiments. For two donors (one aged 18 to 29 and one aged 80 or older), the study analyzed two additional independent replicas of 1 million unique cDNA reads from the same blood draw. Age-related changes in TCR beta repertoire diversity were measured in the study by deep sequencing normalized with unique cDNA molecular identifiers. To avoid experimental bias, donors of different ages were randomly spread across the sequencing lanes. Donors were grouped into four age groups: young (average roughly 16 years), middle-aged (under 40), aged (around 62) and long-lived (approximately 81). The investigation overall reported the following: Compared with the aged group, more naive CD4+ T cells, fewer expanded clones and increased TCR diversity were shown by the long-lived group, suggesting age selection. Estimates of total diversity based on one million sequenced T cells were regarded as lower bounds and as underestimates. There was a strong correlation between observed TCR beta diversity and the percentage of naive T cells measured by flow cytometry. Because profiling used bulk unsorted PBMCs, naive and antigen-experienced compartments could not be compared conclusively. Because the CMV infection status of the donors was unknown, age-related changes in expanded clonotypes may potentially have been confounded. Observed TCR beta diversity per million T cells fell roughly linearly with age, and a significant reduction was already apparent by age roughly 40.

V is cut by 2 bases and J by 8 bases, and the space between the germline ends is 13 bases. CDR1 SGHAT and CDR2 FQNNGV were looked up in the germline V gene. Including cysteine and phenylalanine, the CDR3 has 14 amino acids. This entry keeps only the CDR3 DNA: 42 bases, framed from base 1. The 35 to 40 donors, aged roughly 6 to 100 years, were systemically healthy Caucasian individuals from Russia. Ten milliliters of peripheral blood were drawn from each donor into EDTA-treated Vacutainer tubes. Ficoll-Paque density-gradient centrifugation was used to isolate PBMCs, with at least 7 million per sample. Total RNA was extracted from PBMCs with Trizol reagent, with at least 5 micrograms obtained per sample. For every donor, an aliquot of PBMCs went through flow cytometry to measure the percentages of naive CD45RAhigh/CD27high T cells.

Sequenced input: blood. The receptor comes from a woman aged 55-69 years in good health. The rearrangement combines TRBV11-2 with TRBJ2-1; no confident D gene assignment can be made. The sequenced DNA: TGTGCCAGCAGCTTACACGGGCCTTGGGATGAGCAGTTCTTC. It codes for CASSLHGPWDEQFF.